These T cell receptor beta chains were read from a single sample in a study of T cells in Graves' hyperthyroidism and ophthalmopathy. TCRdb redid the calling of the multiplex PCR reads with MiXCR, one entry per CDR3 protein. Of hundreds of thousands of distinct CDR3 sequences in the sample, roughly 15% were seen once. The specimen sequenced was blood. The receptors here all came from a man younger than 35 with Graves' ophthalmopathy. Both conserved end residues are trimmed from each CDR3.

TRBJ2-5 | TRBV5-8 | ASSRQGPWETQY
TRBJ2-3 | TRBV7-9 | ASSVDRGPPSDTQY
TRBJ2-2 | TRBV2 | ASSDWVGELF
TRBJ1-2 | TRBV6-5 | ASSYVGDTRLGGYT
TRBJ2-5 | TRBV7-2 | ASTPFGGIQETQY
TRBJ2-7 | TRBV10-3 | AISESARGYEQY
TRBJ1-5 | TRBV2 | ASSYSGGGGNQPQH
TRBJ2-7 | TRBV3-1 | ASSQEAEQY
TRBJ2-3 | TRBV7-9 | ASSSSGGDTQY
TRBJ2-6 | TRBV6-1 | ASHPIPSGANVLT
TRBJ2-3 | TRBV20-1 | SARAPSVWSGRRSQY
TRBJ2-3 | TRBV3-1 | ASSQDFTVSTDTQY
TRBJ2-7 | TRBV4-1 | ASSQGYQRGAYEQY
TRBJ1-3 | TRBV4-1 | ASSQEWAGTEGNTIY
TRBJ2-5 | TRBV20-1 | SLLTSSETQY
TRBJ1-3 | TRBV7-9 | ASSYGTLNTIY
TRBJ1-2 | TRBV7-9 | ASSPSSHGYT
TRBJ2-3 | TRBV2 | ASGQGPPTDTQY
TRBJ2-2 | TRBV6-2/TRBV6-3 | ASSNTGELF
TRBJ2-1 | TRBV7-2 | ASSALLAGGTNEQF
TRBJ1-5 | TRBV2 | ASSQSGGQPQH
TRBJ1-6 | TRBV6-1 | ASRGRLYSPLH
TRBJ1-4 | TRBV20-1 | SASSGQYEKLF
TRBJ2-7 | TRBV5-1 | ASSWKEEGASYEQY
TRBJ2-7 | TRBV4-1 | ASSQDWRASYEQY
TRBJ2-7 | TRBV20-1 | SAQSGLGGRPYEQY
TRBJ2-3 | TRBV7-3 | ASSSGTSGITDTQY
TRBJ2-7 | TRBV6-1 | ASSGGAGAYEQY
TRBJ1-5 | TRBV6-5 | ASSYGGHQPQH
TRBJ2-5 | TRBV5-1 | ASSPEGGRETQY
TRBJ2-1 | TRBV2 | ASGMGQGYNEQF
TRBJ2-2 | TRBV24-1 | ATRGQGLDTGELF
TRBJ2-1 | TRBV6-1 | ASSGTGVHNEQF
TRBJ2-3 | TRBV11-3 | ASGSERGGLTDTQY
TRBJ2-7 | TRBV20-1 | SARRETSGSYEQY
TRBJ2-1 | TRBV7-2 | ASSFTSGGAWNEQF
TRBJ1-1 | TRBV6-1 | ASSPPIDRHTEAF
TRBJ2-1 | TRBV14 | ASSHPGLVLSYNEQF
TRBJ2-2 | TRBV5-1 | ASSWGVGAANTGELF
TRBJ2-1 | TRBV7-6 | ASSLMEGAVEQF
TRBJ1-1 | TRBV18 | ASSPRSVQENTEAF
TRBJ2-7 | TRBV20-1 | GARDQDTYEQY
TRBJ2-1 | TRBV7-3 | ASSFLREDEQF